The entry that follows covers one T cell receptor (beta chain) sequence. This receptor's antigen is unknown. Per-base qualities were not stored, and no clone one base away is much larger. The germline V gene encodes CDR1 SGHNT and CDR2 YYREEE (reference sequence). At the junction V is shortened by 0 bases and J by 2 bases; bases outside the gene matches: 3. From its cysteine to its phenylalanine, the CDR3 spans 16 amino acids. Solely the CDR3 DNA is kept, with 48 bases framed from the first base. Preparation of the library involved the immunoSEQ multiplex PCR assay. Held by TCRdb, this immuneACCESS table contains in-frame sequences only and omits some clones. Under half of the omission traces to an unresolved V gene where checked; the cause of the rest is unknown. The sample table shows some 400,000 clones, and 95% are seen once. 0.015% to 0.02% of the sample goes to the ten largest clones. The data originate from a study of shared T cell receptors in the human thymus listed by TCRdb under 2021. Concerning the study at large: The study examined how self-reactive, shared T-cell receptor alpha chains are generated in the human thymus.

The chain uses TRBV5-4 and TRBJ2-5, with 11 central nucleotides matching TRBD2. This receptor was taken from a human donor. The source material was thymocytes. The CDR3 region reads CASSLGGLAAQETQYF. The sequence in DNA is TGTGCCAGCAGCTTGGGGGGACTAGCGGCTCAAGAGACCCAGTACTTC.